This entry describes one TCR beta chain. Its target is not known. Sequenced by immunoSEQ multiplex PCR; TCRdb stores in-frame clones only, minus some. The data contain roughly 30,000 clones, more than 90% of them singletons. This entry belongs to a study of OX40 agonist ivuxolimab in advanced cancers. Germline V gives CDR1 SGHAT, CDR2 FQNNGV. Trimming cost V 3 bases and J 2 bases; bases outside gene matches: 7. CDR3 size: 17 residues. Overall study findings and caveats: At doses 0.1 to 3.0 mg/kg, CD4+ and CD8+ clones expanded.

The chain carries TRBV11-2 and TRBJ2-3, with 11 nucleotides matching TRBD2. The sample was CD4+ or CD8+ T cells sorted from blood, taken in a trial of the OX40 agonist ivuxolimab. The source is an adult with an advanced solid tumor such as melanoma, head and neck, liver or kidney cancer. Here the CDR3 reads CASSFLTSGGLTDTQYF. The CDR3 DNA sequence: TGTGCCAGCAGCTTTTTAACTAGCGGGGGCCTCACAGATACGCAGTATTTT.